What follows are 27 T cell receptor beta chains derived from one specimen sequenced in a study of Graves' ophthalmopathy and Graves' hyperthyroidism. Scientists amplified the TCR beta CDR3 regions from RNA transcripts. RT-PCR with HTBI primers came first, then second-round multiplex PCR. TCRdb ran MiXCR on the multiplex PCR reads and lists one entry per CDR3 protein. The sample carries hundreds of thousands of distinct CDR3 sequences, under 15% recorded once. Sequencing used blood. The receptors derive from a woman aged 25 to 39 with Graves' ophthalmopathy.

In regard to this clonotype: Because it lacks the conserved phenylalanine or tryptophan at the end, this CDR3 is likely a read error. The chain carries TRBV28 and TRBJ2-7, with TRBD1 matching over 8 bases. The CDR3 runs 12 residues. The J segment lost 3 bases and the V segment lost 9 bases, leaving 4 bases of the junction unmatched. The germline CDR1 and CDR2 sequences are MDHEN and SYDVKM. CDR3 region: CASSGQGYEQYY. CDR3 sequence (DNA): TGTGCCAGTAGTGGACAGGGCTACGAGCAGTACTAC.

This clonotype has more than one count but fewer than ten. The chain has TRBV28 and TRBJ2-5; D is perhaps TRBD1 or TRBD2 (5 bases each). The CDR3 extends over 13 amino acids. V shed 5 bases and J shed 3 bases, with 10 bases lying between them. CDR1 and CDR2 (germline): MDHEN, SYDVKM. The CDR3 bases are TGTGCCAGCAGTGGGACGAACGAAGAGACCCAGTACTTC. Its translation: CASSGTNEETQYF. Complete variable domain (other parts from reference TRBV28 and TRBJ2-5): DVKVTQSSRYLVKRTGEKVFLECVQDMDHENMFWYRQDPGLGLRLIYFSYDVKMKEKGDIPEGYSVSREKKERFSLILESASTNQTSMYLCASSGTNEETQYFGPGTRLLVL.

Ten or more counts support this clonotype. This sequence joins TRBV19 and TRBJ2-7; the D gene could be TRBD1 or TRBD2 (5 bases each). Trimming stripped 1 base from V and 5 bases from J, with 9 bases between. The CDR3 totals 13 residues. CDR1 and CDR2 from the germline V gene are LNHDA and SQIVND (reference sequence). CDR3 region: CASSIGGANEQYF. For the CDR3, the DNA is TGTGCCAGTAGTATAGGAGGGGCAAACGAGCAGTACTTC.

Remarks on this clonotype: A read error may explain this, as a much larger clone is one base away. J is TRBJ2-7 and V is TRBV9; D is ambiguous. Per the germline V gene, CDR1 is SGDLS and CDR2 is YYNGEE. The CDR3 is 13 amino acids. The CDR3 reads CACSQSGEFEQYF. In DNA form, the CDR3 reads TGTGCCTGCAGCCAAAGTGGAGAGTTCGAGCAGTACTTC.

In this sample, this clonotype turned up many times. The J gene is TRBJ1-2, the V gene TRBV27; D is perhaps TRBD1 (6 bases). Trimming took 5 bases from V and 5 from J, leaving 18 bases between them. The germline CDR1 and CDR2 sequences are MNHEY and SMNVEV (reference sequence). The CDR3 runs to 15 residues. This CDR3 is CASSAKDRDIYGYTF. In DNA, the CDR3 is TGTGCCAGCAGTGCTAAGGATCGGGACATATATGGCTACACCTTC.

There are a few counts of this clonotype. The chain links TRBV7-9 to TRBJ2-5, with 7 nucleotides matching TRBD2. Trimming cost V 5 bases and J 3 bases; bases outside gene matches: 9. The CDR3 is 15 amino acids. Germline CDR1 reads SEHNR; CDR2 reads FQNEAQ (reference sequence). The CDR3 loop reads CASSPLGAGKETQYF. The CDR3 DNA reads TGTGCCAGCAGCCCCCTGGGAGCGGGGAAAGAGACCCAGTACTTC.

This clonotype was seen many times. V and J are TRBV12-3 or TRBV12-4 and TRBJ1-1; D perhaps matches TRBD1 (5 bases). Trimming shortened V by 3 bases and J by 1 base, and 12 bases separated the two germline ends. CDR3 size: 15 residues. CDR3 sequence: CASSFGGGGNTEAFF. The CDR3 DNA reads TGTGCCAGCAGTTTTGGGGGGGGAGGGAACACTGAAGCTTTCTTT.

This clonotype was picked up many times. CDR3 sequence (DNA): TGTGCCAGTAGTCAGGTAGCCGGGGAGCTGTTTTTT. It encodes CASSQVAGELFF. This chain connects TRBV19 to TRBJ2-2; D is ambiguous. The germline V gene encodes CDR1 LNHDA and CDR2 SQIVND (reference sequence). V was trimmed by 5 bases and J by 6 bases, leaving 7 bases between them. There are 12 residues in the CDR3.

Many counts were recorded for this clonotype. The chain recombines TRBV6-2 or TRBV6-3 with TRBJ2-3; D is unresolved. The CDR3 sequence is 13 residues long. V was trimmed by 8 bases and J by 2 bases, leaving 11 bases between them. Germline V lookup: CDR1 MNHEY, CDR2 SVGEGT. The chain's CDR3 is CASAPTVTDTQYF. The CDR3 coding sequence is TGTGCCAGCGCGCCGACGGTCACAGATACGCAGTATTTT.

The CDR3 loop reads CAIRGTSGTYEQYF. For the CDR3, the DNA is TGTGCCATCAGAGGGACTAGCGGAACCTACGAGCAGTACTTC. The rearrangement uses TRBV10-3 and TRBJ2-7; 11 nucleotides line up with TRBD2. Germline V gives CDR1 ENHRY, CDR2 SYGVKD. V was pared by 6 bases and J by 2 bases, with 3 bases of the junction left unmatched. This CDR3 has 14 residues.

This clonotype was observed a few times. The chain couples TRBV12-3 or TRBV12-4 to TRBJ1-5; no clear D gene. CDR3 length: 13 amino acids. Trimming cost V 1 base and J 7 bases, with 8 bases left between them. CDR3 DNA sequence: TGTGCCAGCAGTTTAGACAGTCGCCAGCCCCAGCATTTT. It translates to CASSLDSRQPQHF.

This clonotype appeared many times. The V and J genes are TRBV15 and TRBJ1-3; no clear D gene. Germline V gene lookup returns CDR1 LNHNV and CDR2 YYDKDF (reference sequence). The CDR3 extends over 12 amino acids. V was cut by 1 base and J by 4 bases, with 2 bases left in between. The CDR3 region is CATSRGGNTIYF. For the CDR3, the DNA is TGTGCCACCAGCAGAGGAGGAAACACCATATATTTT. Using reference TRBV15 and TRBJ1-3 for the parts outside the CDR3, the full variable domain is DAMVIQNPRYQVTQFGKPVTLSCSQTLNHNVMYWYQQKSSQAPKLLFHYYDKDFNNEADTPDNFQSRRPNTSFCFLDIRSPGLGDTAMYLCATSRGGNTIYFGEGSWLTVV.

CDR3 bases: TGTGCCAGCAGCTTGCGCCGTGGAAAGGGAATGAATTCACCCCTCCACTTT. As protein: CASSLRRGKGMNSPLHF. This chain links TRBV6-2 or TRBV6-3 with TRBJ1-6; D remains unclear. This CDR3 contains 17 residues. The ends were cut back, 6 bases at V and 7 bases at J, with 22 bases in the middle. Germline CDR1 reads MNHEY; CDR2 reads SVGEGT.

This sequence joins TRBV12-3 or TRBV12-4 and TRBJ1-2; no clear D gene. The germline V and J ends were trimmed by 8 bases and 4 bases, with 20 bases remaining between them. The CDR3 is 15 amino acids. This chain's CDR3 is CASSTYVEQSYGYTF. CDR3 DNA sequence: TGTGCCAGCTCCACTTACGTTGAACAGAGCTATGGCTACACCTTC.

In the case of this clonotype: A much larger clone lies a single base off, so this may be a read error. No conserved phenylalanine or tryptophan ends this CDR3, so it is likely a read error. In DNA, the CDR3 is TGTGCCAGCAGCCTCGACTGGGAGCAGTACTTG. Its protein is CASSLDWEQYL. The chain carries TRBV11-2 and TRBJ2-7; D gene uncertain. The CDR3 sequence is 11 residues long. The germline gives CDR1 SGHAT, CDR2 FQNNGV. The V end was cut by 5 bases, the J end by 7 bases, with 9 bases between.

This clonotype was detected only a few times. V gene TRBV9 combines with J gene TRBJ1-5; 8 bases agree with TRBD1. Germline CDR1 is SGDLS and CDR2 is YYNGEE. The CDR3 covers 18 residues. V trimming: 6 bases; J trimming: 5 bases; junction bases outside the gene matches: 19. The CDR3 nucleotides read TGTGCCAGCAACCTCGTTATGGACAGGGAGTTAGTAGATCAGCCCCAGCATTTT. This encodes CASNLVMDRELVDQPQHF. The full variable domain, completed using reference TRBV9 and TRBJ1-5, is DSGVTQTPKHLITATGQRVTLRCSPRSGDLSVYWYQQSLDQGLQFLIQYYNGEERAKGNILERFSAQQFPDLHSELNLSSLELGDSALYFCASNLVMDRELVDQPQHFGDGTRLSIL.

This clonotype showed up many times. The V call is TRBV28, the J call TRBJ2-7, with D perhaps TRBD1 or TRBD2 (6 bases each). Germline CDR1 and CDR2: MDHEN and SYDVKM. The CDR3 runs to 15 residues. V gave up 8 bases and J gave up 2 bases, with 19 bases separating them. CDR3: CASGGRTAVPYEQYF. The CDR3 coding sequence is TGTGCCAGCGGGGGGCGGACAGCTGTTCCCTACGAGCAGTACTTC.

In the case of this clonotype: The junction differs from germline at one of its ends, possibly a read error. The V call is TRBV3-1, the J call TRBJ2-7, with 10 bases identical to TRBD2. Germline V gene lookup returns CDR1 LGHDT and CDR2 YNNKEL (reference sequence). CDR3 length: 16 amino acids. DNA of the CDR3: TGTGCCAGCAGCCAAGACTCTAGCGGGAGAAGGTTCGAGGAGTACTTC. It codes for CASSQDSSGRRFEEYF.

This clonotype was seen ten or more times. The DNA for the CDR3 is TGTGCCAGCAGTTACCGGGACGGGTCTCCGGAAGAGACCCAGTACTTC. It encodes CASSYRDGSPEETQYF. The rearrangement links TRBV6-5 to TRBJ2-5; tentatively, D is TRBD1 or TRBD2 (5 bases each). CDR1 is MNHEY and CDR2 is SVGAGI in the germline V gene. V lost 2 bases and J 3 bases, leaving 16 bases between the germline ends. This CDR3 has 16 amino acids.

This clonotype was detected ten times or more. The chain joins TRBV5-4 to TRBJ1-5, with D possibly TRBD1 on 6 matching bases. V dropped 0 bases and J dropped 1 base, with 14 bases sitting between them. The germline CDR1 and CDR2 sequences are SGHNT and YYREEE (reference sequence). The CDR3 consists of 17 residues. This chain's CDR3 is CASSLEKVQGSNQPQHF. CDR3 bases: TGTGCCAGCAGCTTGGAGAAGGTGCAGGGGAGCAATCAGCCCCAGCATTTT.

There are many counts of this clonotype. V and J are TRBV18 and TRBJ2-7; D uncertain. CDR1 is KGHSH, CDR2 LQKENI, per germline. The V and J ends lost 3 bases and 2 bases respectively, with 8 bases between them. The CDR3 runs 13 residues. CDR3 in amino acids: CASSPGQPYEQYF. In DNA, the CDR3 is TGTGCCAGCTCACCCGGGCAGCCCTACGAGCAGTACTTC. The whole variable domain, remainder taken from reference TRBV18 and TRBJ2-7, is NAGVMQNPRHLVRRRGQEARLRCSPMKGHSHVYWYRQLPEEGLKFMVYLQKENIIDESGMPKERFSAEFPKEGPSILRIQQVVRGDSAAYFCASSPGQPYEQYFGPGTRLTVT.

This clonotype was recorded many times. This chain connects TRBV11-2 to TRBJ1-1, with D possibly TRBD1 on 5 matching bases. Deletions cut 1 base from V and 4 bases from J, with 10 bases between. The CDR3 loop spans 14 amino acids. CDR1 and CDR2 (germline): SGHAT, FQNNGV. The CDR3 coding sequence is TGTGCCAGCAGCTTAGTTACGAGGGGCACTGAAGCTTTCTTT. Its translation: CASSLVTRGTEAFF.

This clonotype came up a few times. The junction departs from the called germline gene at one end, perhaps through a read error. V usage is TRBV12-3 or TRBV12-4 and J usage is TRBJ1-3; D gene unclear. This CDR3 region has 14 residues. The CDR3 protein is CAGSLFEELNTIYF. The DNA for the CDR3 is TGTGCCGGCAGTTTATTCGAGGAACTGAACACCATATATTTT.

This clonotype came up a few times. With a much larger clone just one base away, this may be a read error. This sequence joins TRBV12-3 or TRBV12-4 and TRBJ1-1, with D possibly matching TRBD1 (5 bases). The CDR3 consists of 14 residues. CDR3 sequence (DNA): TGTGCCAGCGGTTTAGCAGGGTCGAACACTGAAGCTTTCTTT. Amino acid sequence: CASGLAGSNTEAFF.

About this clonotype: A much larger clone lies a single base off, so this may be a read error. This sequence joins TRBV27 and TRBJ1-6, with 7 bases matching TRBD1. The germline CDR1 and CDR2 sequences are MNHEY and SMNVEV (reference sequence). The V segment lost 2 bases and the J segment 9 bases; nucleotides outside the gene matches: 4. The length of the CDR3 is 14 residues. The CDR3 sequence is CASSLIGGGSPLHF. The CDR3 region has the DNA TGTGCCAGCAGTTTAATAGGGGGCGGTTCACCCCTCCACTTT.

In this sample, this clonotype turned up a few times. The chain employs TRBV5-1 and TRBJ2-7; 7 bases match TRBD1. Per germline, CDR1 SGHRS and CDR2 YFSETQ. The V and J ends lost 4 bases and 1 base, in that order; junction bases with no gene match: 5. The CDR3 consists of 14 residues. The chain's CDR3 is CASSDMTGSYEQYF. In DNA, the CDR3 is TGCGCCAGCAGCGATATGACAGGGTCCTACGAGCAGTACTTC.

Of note for this clonotype: It may be a read error: a sequence one base away is much more abundant. The chain is built from TRBV29-1 and TRBJ2-5; the D call may be TRBD1 or TRBD2 (5 bases each). The CDR3 contains 13 residues. Germline loops: CDR1 SQVTM, CDR2 ANQGSEA. CDR3 sequence reads: CSVEIGAQETKYF. CDR3 nucleotides: TGCAGCGTTGAGATCGGGGCCCAAGAGACCAAGTACTTC. Looking up the rest from reference TRBV29-1 and TRBJ2-5 gives the full variable domain: SAVISQKPSRDICQRGTSLTIQCQVDSQVTMMFWYRQQPGQSLTLIATANQGSEATYESGFVIDKFPISRPNLTFSTLTVSNMSPEDSSIYLCSVEIGAQETKYFGPGTRLLVL.